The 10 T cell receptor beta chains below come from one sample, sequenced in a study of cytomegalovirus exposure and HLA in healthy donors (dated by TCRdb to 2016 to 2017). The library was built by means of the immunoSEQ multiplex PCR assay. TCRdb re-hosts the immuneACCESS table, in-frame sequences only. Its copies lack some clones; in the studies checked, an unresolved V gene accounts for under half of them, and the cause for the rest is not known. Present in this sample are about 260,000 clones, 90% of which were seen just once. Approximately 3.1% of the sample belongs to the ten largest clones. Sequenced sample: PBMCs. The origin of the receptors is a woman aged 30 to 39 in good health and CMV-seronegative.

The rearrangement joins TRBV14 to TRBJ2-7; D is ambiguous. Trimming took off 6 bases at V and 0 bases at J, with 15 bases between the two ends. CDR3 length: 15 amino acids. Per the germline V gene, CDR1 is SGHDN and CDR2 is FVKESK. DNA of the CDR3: TGTGCCAGCAGTCACCACAGCAGTCCCTCCTACGAGCAGTACTTC. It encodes CASSHHSSPSYEQYF.

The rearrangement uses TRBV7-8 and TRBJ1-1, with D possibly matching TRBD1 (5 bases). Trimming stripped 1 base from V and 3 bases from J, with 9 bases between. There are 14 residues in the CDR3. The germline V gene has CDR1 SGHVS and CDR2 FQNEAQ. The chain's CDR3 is CASSLGPGYTEAFF. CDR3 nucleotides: TGTGCCAGCAGCTTAGGGCCAGGGTACACTGAAGCTTTCTTT. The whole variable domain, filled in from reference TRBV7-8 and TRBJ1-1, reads GAGVSQSPRYKVAKRGQDVALRCDPISGHVSLFWYQQALGQGPEFLTYFQNEAQLDKSGLPSDRFFAERPEGSVSTLKIQRTQQEDSAVYLCASSLGPGYTEAFFGQGTRLTVV.

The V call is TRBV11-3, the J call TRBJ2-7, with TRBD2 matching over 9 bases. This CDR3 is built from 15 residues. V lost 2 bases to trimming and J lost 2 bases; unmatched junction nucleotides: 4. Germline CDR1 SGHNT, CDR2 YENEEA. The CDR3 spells CASSLSGRPPYEQYF. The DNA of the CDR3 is TGTGCCAGCAGCTTAAGCGGGAGGCCCCCCTACGAGCAGTACTTC.

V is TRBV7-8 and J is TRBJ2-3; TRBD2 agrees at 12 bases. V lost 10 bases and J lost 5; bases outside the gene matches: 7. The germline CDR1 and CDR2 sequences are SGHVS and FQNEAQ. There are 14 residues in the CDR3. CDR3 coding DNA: TGTGCCACGCCGACTAGCGGGAGAGAAGATACGCAGTATTTT. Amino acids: CATPTSGREDTQYF.

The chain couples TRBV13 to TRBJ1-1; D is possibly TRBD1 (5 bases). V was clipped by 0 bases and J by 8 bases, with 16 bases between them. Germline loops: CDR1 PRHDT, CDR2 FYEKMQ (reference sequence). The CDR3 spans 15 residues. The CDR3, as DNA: TGTGCCAGCAGCTTAGGCCGTGGCAGGGCAGAAGAAGCTTTCTTT. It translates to CASSLGRGRAEEAFF.

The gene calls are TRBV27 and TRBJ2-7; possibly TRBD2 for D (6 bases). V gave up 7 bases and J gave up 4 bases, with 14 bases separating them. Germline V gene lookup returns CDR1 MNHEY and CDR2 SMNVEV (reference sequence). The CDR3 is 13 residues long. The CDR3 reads CASTPGEGYEQYF. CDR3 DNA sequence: TGTGCCAGCACTCCGGGAGAGGGGTACGAGCAGTACTTC.

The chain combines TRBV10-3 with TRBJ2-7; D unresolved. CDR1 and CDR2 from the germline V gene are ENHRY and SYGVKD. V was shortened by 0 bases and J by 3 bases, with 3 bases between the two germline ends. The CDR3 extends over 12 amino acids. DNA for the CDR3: TGTGCCATCAGTGAGTCAGACTACGAGCAGTACTTC. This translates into CAISESDYEQYF.

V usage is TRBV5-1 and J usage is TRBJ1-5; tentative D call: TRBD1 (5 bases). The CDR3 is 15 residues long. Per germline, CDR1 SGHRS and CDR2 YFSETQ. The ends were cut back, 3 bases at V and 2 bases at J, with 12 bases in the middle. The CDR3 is CASSSGLGGNQPQHF. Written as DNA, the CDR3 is TGCGCCAGCAGCTCGGGGCTTGGGGGCAATCAGCCCCAGCATTTT.

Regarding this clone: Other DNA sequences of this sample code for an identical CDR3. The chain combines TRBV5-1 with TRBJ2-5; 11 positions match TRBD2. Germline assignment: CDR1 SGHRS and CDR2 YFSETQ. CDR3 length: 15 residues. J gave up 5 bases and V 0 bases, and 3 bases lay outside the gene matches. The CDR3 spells CASSLVASGRETQYF. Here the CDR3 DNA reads TGCGCCAGCAGCTTGGTGGCTAGCGGGAGGGAGACCCAGTACTTC.

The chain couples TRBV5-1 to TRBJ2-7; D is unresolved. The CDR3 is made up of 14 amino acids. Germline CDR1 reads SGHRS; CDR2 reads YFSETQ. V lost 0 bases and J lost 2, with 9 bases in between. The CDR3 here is CASSLADAPYEQYF. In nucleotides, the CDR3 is TGCGCCAGCAGCTTGGCAGACGCCCCCTACGAGCAGTACTTC.